These 21 T cell receptor beta chains share one sample of origin, sequenced in a study of human T cells and chemical hapten exposure. Time point noted: pre-sensitization, week 0. The treatment here: therapeutic diphenylcyclopropenone sensitization with weekly scalp DPC. TCRdb processed the RACE reads anew with MiXCR; each CDR3 protein has one entry. This table has about 80,000 distinct CDR3 sequences, about 15% appearing once. The sample was whole blood, taken in connection with sensitization to the hapten diphenylcyclopropenone (DPC). These receptors came from a woman aged 45-60 years with alopecia areata. Some clones in this sample may be carry-over from other donors' samples.

This clonotype was counted a few times. This chain connects TRBV19 to TRBJ2-3; D perhaps matches TRBD2 (5 bases). The V and J ends lost 2 bases and 4 bases respectively, with 13 bases between them. Germline V lookup: CDR1 LNHDA, CDR2 SQIVND (reference sequence). CDR3 size: 15 residues. The CDR3 nucleotides read TGTGCCAGTAGTATAAAACTGACTACAGCAGATACGCAGTATTTT. Amino acids: CASSIKLTTADTQYF.

This clonotype was found many times. The chain links TRBV7-9 to TRBJ1-1; possibly TRBD1 for D (6 bases). Germline CDR1 is SEHNR and CDR2 is FQNEAQ (reference sequence). CDR3 length equals 15 residues. V gave up 4 bases and J gave up 1 base, with 13 bases separating them. The CDR3 protein is CASSSQGLGNTEAFF. In nucleotides, the CDR3 is TGTGCCAGCAGCTCACAGGGTTTGGGGAACACTGAAGCTTTCTTT.

CDR3 coding DNA: TGCGCCAGCAGCAAGGGGACTTATAACTCCTACAATGAGCAGTTCTTC. Protein: CASSKGTYNSYNEQFF. The chain combines TRBV5-1 with TRBJ2-1; possible D gene TRBD2, 6 bases. The ends were cut back, 4 bases at V and 0 bases at J, with 14 bases in the middle. The germline gives CDR1 SGHRS, CDR2 YFSETQ. The CDR3 is 16 amino acids.

The chain recombines TRBV5-1 with TRBJ1-2, with D maybe TRBD1 (5 bases). V was cut by 2 bases and J by 0 bases, with 11 bases left in between. The CDR3 is 15 amino acids. Germline assignment: CDR1 SGHRS and CDR2 YFSETQ. The CDR3 DNA is TGCGCCAGCAGCTTTGGAACGACAGCTAACTATGGCTACACCTTC. Its translation is CASSFGTTANYGYTF.

This clonotype was detected many times. The junction and the germline gene differ at one end; a read error may be behind it. The chain employs TRBV6-1 and TRBJ2-5; 13 bases line up with TRBD2. There are 14 residues in the CDR3. Germline CDR1 MNHNS, CDR2 SASEGT. Written as DNA, the CDR3 is TGTGCCAGCTGGGGACTAGCGGGGCAAGCGACCCAGTACTTC. Protein product: CASWGLAGQATQYF.

This clonotype was recorded a few times. The chain uses TRBV6-1 and TRBJ2-2, with 9 nucleotides matching TRBD2. In germline, CDR1 is MNHNS, CDR2 SASEGT. The V segment lost 4 bases and the J segment 0 bases; nucleotides outside the gene matches: 6. CDR3 size: 17 residues. The CDR3: CASSVLSGRTNTGELFF. For the CDR3, the DNA is TGTGCCAGCAGTGTTTTGAGCGGGAGGACGAACACCGGGGAGCTGTTTTTT.

This clonotype has just a few counts. The chain combines TRBV5-1 with TRBJ2-1; TRBD1 or TRBD2 may be the D gene (5 bases each). Germline V lookup: CDR1 SGHRS, CDR2 YFSETQ. The V end was cut by 3 bases, the J end by 4 bases, with 11 bases between. The CDR3 contains 14 residues. CDR3 region: CASSWGNTYNEQFF. CDR3 coding DNA: TGCGCCAGCAGCTGGGGGAATACGTACAATGAGCAGTTCTTC.

This clonotype was recorded a few times. The V and J genes are TRBV10-3 and TRBJ2-1; 10 nucleotides agree with TRBD2. The germline V gene has CDR1 ENHRY and CDR2 SYGVKD. V trimming: 5 bases; J trimming: 3 bases; junction bases outside the gene matches: 1. The CDR3 is 14 amino acids. This CDR3 reads CAISTSGNYNEQFF. CDR3 nucleotides: TGTGCCATCAGTACTAGCGGGAACTACAATGAGCAGTTCTTC.

This clonotype was found a few times. This chain joins TRBV27 and TRBJ2-3, with D possibly matching TRBD2 (6 bases). This CDR3 comprises 15 residues. The germline gives CDR1 MNHEY, CDR2 SMNVEV (reference sequence). The ends were cut back, 6 bases at V and 0 bases at J, with 13 bases in the middle. CDR3 loop: CASRRRETSTDTQYF. In DNA form, the CDR3 reads TGTGCCAGCAGGCGGCGGGAAACTAGCACAGATACGCAGTATTTT.

This clonotype was seen a handful of times. V is TRBV10-2 and J is TRBJ2-7; TRBD1 aligns across 11 bases. Germline V lookup: CDR1 WSHSY, CDR2 SAAADI. The CDR3 has 16 residues. Trimming removed 0 bases from V and 6 bases from J; junction bases left unmatched: 7. CDR3 in amino acids: CASSESGTGGTGEQYF. The DNA of the CDR3 is TGCGCCAGCAGTGAGTCCGGGACAGGGGGAACTGGCGAGCAGTACTTC.

In its sample, this clonotype was seen many times. V usage is TRBV5-1 and J usage is TRBJ1-4; 7 nucleotides line up with TRBD1. Germline V gene data show CDR1 as SGHRS and CDR2 as YFSETQ. V gave up 3 bases and J gave up 5 bases; unmatched junction bases: 4. CDR3 length: 14 amino acids. The CDR3 protein is CASSSGQPNEKLFF. The CDR3 DNA is TGCGCCAGCAGCTCGGGACAGCCGAATGAAAAACTGTTTTTT. The entire variable domain, with the rest obtained from reference TRBV5-1 and TRBJ1-4, is as follows: KAGVTQTPRYLIKTRGQQVTLSCSPISGHRSVSWYQQTPGQGLQFLFEYFSETQRNKGNFPGRFSGRQFSNSRSEMNVSTLELGDSALYLCASSSGQPNEKLFFGSGTQLSVL.

This clonotype occurred a few times. The V and J genes are TRBV14 and TRBJ1-1; D gene uncertain. The germline gives CDR1 SGHDN, CDR2 FVKESK. Trimming pared 1 base from V and 4 bases from J, leaving 10 bases between. This CDR3 comprises 14 residues. The CDR3 protein is CASSQVLASTEAFF. CDR3 in DNA: TGTGCCAGCAGCCAAGTTTTGGCAAGCACTGAAGCTTTCTTT.

In its sample, this clonotype was seen many times. V and J are TRBV24-1 and TRBJ2-2; D unresolved. V gave up 9 bases and J gave up 5 bases, with 9 bases separating them. Germline V gene sequence: CDR1 KGHDR, CDR2 SFDVKD. CDR3 length: 12 residues. The CDR3 here is CATGRDTGELFF. The CDR3 DNA is TGTGCCACCGGACGAGATACCGGGGAGCTGTTTTTT.

This clonotype was seen more than once but under ten times. V is TRBV7-9 and J is TRBJ2-1; 10 positions agree with TRBD2. Trimming at V came to 2 bases and at J to 8 bases, leaving 12 bases not matched to a gene. Germline values: CDR1 SEHNR, CDR2 FQNEAQ (reference sequence). This CDR3 region has 17 residues. CDR3 DNA: TGTGCCAGCAGCTTACCACTTAGGACTAGCGGAATACATGAGCAGTTCTTC. Residues: CASSLPLRTSGIHEQFF.

This clonotype was observed a handful of times. The chain joins TRBV10-2 to TRBJ1-5; maybe TRBD1 (6 bases). The CDR3 spans 13 residues. From germline, CDR1 is WSHSY and CDR2 SAAADI. With 2 bases removed from V and 6 bases from J, the gap between germline ends came to 8 bases. The CDR3 reads CASSEQGSQPQHF. The DNA of the CDR3 is TGCGCCAGCAGTGAGCAGGGGAGTCAGCCCCAGCATTTT.

This chain uses TRBV2 with TRBJ2-1; 15 bases agree with TRBD2. The CDR3 length is 19 residues. Germline V lookup: CDR1 SNHLY, CDR2 FYNNEI. J gave up 7 bases and V 6 bases, and 16 bases lay outside the gene matches. CDR3 in amino acids: CASSIGLAGGPGVRNEQFF. DNA for the CDR3: TGTGCCAGCAGCATAGGACTAGCGGGAGGGCCTGGAGTTAGGAATGAGCAGTTCTTC.

This chain uses TRBV6-5 with TRBJ2-4; D gene ambiguous. V was shortened by 6 bases and J by 16 bases, with 22 bases between the two germline ends. Per germline, CDR1 MNHEY and CDR2 SVGAGI. The CDR3 extends over 13 amino acids. The CDR3 is CASRNLDEKNLYF. CDR3 DNA sequence: TGTGCCAGCAGGAACCTGGACGAAAAGAACTTATACTTC.

This clonotype was seen a handful of times. This chain joins TRBV20-1 and TRBJ1-5; D is perhaps TRBD1 (6 bases). CDR1 DFQATT and CDR2 SNEGSKA come from the germline V gene (reference sequence). Trimming removed 2 bases from V and 1 base from J, with 6 bases in between. CDR3 length: 13 amino acids. Written as DNA, the CDR3 is TGCAGTGCTAGAACAGGGAGCAATCAGCCCCAGCATTTT. It codes for CSARTGSNQPQHF.

This clonotype came up many times. Here the CDR3 DNA reads TGTGCCAGCAGCATTGGGACTAGCGCAGGGAATGAGCAGTTCTTC. Amino acids: CASSIGTSAGNEQFF. V usage is TRBV3-1 and J usage is TRBJ2-1, with 10 nucleotides matching TRBD2. The CDR3 has 15 residues. With V trimmed by 5 bases and J by 7 bases, 8 bases remained unmatched. The V gene's germline CDR1 is LGHDT and CDR2 YNNKEL (reference sequence).

This clonotype was observed a handful of times. The chain has TRBV12-3 or TRBV12-4 and TRBJ1-5; no firm D call. The CDR3 runs 13 residues. V gave up 7 bases and J gave up 3 bases, with 10 bases separating them. The CDR3 loop reads CASNSDTNQPQHF. CDR3 nucleotide sequence: TGTGCCAGCAACTCTGACACCAATCAGCCCCAGCATTTT.

There are a few counts of this clonotype. This sequence joins TRBV11-3 and TRBJ2-3; 8 positions match TRBD2. Looked up from germline, CDR1 is SGHNT and CDR2 is YENEEA. The CDR3 contains 15 residues. After removal of 5 bases from V and 1 base from J, the junction contained 5 bases not matched to a gene. CDR3 nucleotide sequence: TGTGCCAGCAGCCCGGGACTAGACCGCACAGATACGCAGTATTTT. Amino acid sequence: CASSPGLDRTDTQYF. Full variable domain (remainder filled in from reference TRBV11-3 and TRBJ2-3): EAGVVQSPRYKIIEKKQPVAFWCNPISGHNTLYWYLQNLGQGPELLIRYENEEAVDDSQLPKDRFSAERLKGVDSTLKIQPAELGDSAVYLCASSPGLDRTDTQYFGPGTRLTVL.